This TCR beta chain stems from a study of shared clonotypes between healthy human individuals. As for the study in general: The study drew on two women and three men aged 18 to 49 as donors. General observations from the study: The rarefaction results pointed to incomplete sorted-subset sequencing despite large depth.

As regards this clone: Its specificity is not known.

Selected positively for CCR7 and CD45RO-negative, naive CD8 cells excluded terminally differentiated effector memory CD45RA+ cells. Sorted subsets were amplified in replicate PCRs using approximately 0.2 ug DNA, about 30,000 T cell genomes. Methods used by the authors: Filtering differed, since immunoSEQ gave only junction sequences and no quality scores. Generated by immunoSEQ multiplex PCR, the TCRdb table keeps only in-frame clones and is missing some. The V and J calls and the clone size are those of that table, but D and trimming were determined from the DNA. The table has about 800,000 clones, just over 95% seen once; the top ten hold roughly 0.23%. Per germline, CDR1 SGHRS and CDR2 YFSETQ. This CDR3 has 18 residues. V shed 0 bases and J shed 3 bases, with 22 bases lying between them.

The chain is built from TRBV5-1 and TRBJ2-7; a possible D gene is TRBD2 (5 bases). The sample comprised naive CD8+ T cells sorted from blood. The sequence derives from a man younger than 45 in good health. CDR3 sequence: CASSLGIFSGDKDYEQYF. As DNA, the CDR3 is TGCGCCAGCAGCTTGGGTATATTCTCCGGGGATAAGGACTACGAGCAGTACTTC.